This entry is about one T cell receptor beta chain. The data were obtained in a study of OX40 agonist ivuxolimab in advanced cancers. Assay: immunoSEQ multiplex PCR; the TCRdb copy retains only in-frame clones and omits some. The sample comprises around 40,000 clones, about 92% of which are singletons, and about a tenth rests with the top ten. The V and J ends lost 0 bases and 0 bases respectively, with 9 bases between them. The CDR3 runs 15 residues. CDR1 and CDR2 (germline): ENHRY, SYGVKD. The V gene is TRBV10-3, the J gene TRBJ2-7; D is undetermined. The sequencing here drew on CD4+ or CD8+ T cells sorted from blood, taken in a trial of the OX40 agonist ivuxolimab. This clonotype originated in an adult with an advanced solid tumor such as melanoma, head and neck, liver or kidney cancer. In nucleotides, the CDR3 is TGTGCCATCAGTGAGTCGCGACGCGTCTCCTACGAGCAGTACTTC. It yields the protein CAISESRRVSYEQYF.